The next 10 T cell receptor beta chains were all read from a single sample in a study of shared clonotypes between healthy human individuals. Repertoires were generated with immunoSEQ multiplex PCR, while TCRdb's copy carries only in-frame clones and drops some. The sample contains about 2.3 million clones, around 93% of which appear only once. The sequenced material came from naive CD4+ T cells from PBMCs. Noted subset: CD45RA+ positively selected. These receptors originate from a man aged 18 to 30 in good health. Some clones in this sample may be carry-over from other donors' samples.

CDR3 nucleotide sequence: TGCAGTGTTCGTGAGCAGTTCTTC. It specifies CSVREQFF. The chain joins TRBV20-1 to TRBJ2-1; D unclear. The V and J ends lost 7 bases and 9 bases respectively, with 4 bases between them. This CDR3 region has 8 residues. CDR1 and CDR2 from the germline V gene are DFQATT and SNEGSKA (reference sequence).

This CDR3 is CATRAAGGTDTQYF. CDR3 coding DNA: TGTGCCACCAGGGCAGCGGGGGGAACAGATACGCAGTATTTT. The chain is built from TRBV15 and TRBJ2-3, with 9 bases aligning to TRBD2. CDR1 is LNHNV, CDR2 YYDKDF, per germline (reference sequence). The CDR3 spans 14 residues. Trimming removed 6 bases from V and 3 bases from J; junction bases left unmatched: 4.

This chain links TRBV7-9 with TRBJ1-4, with D perhaps matching TRBD1 (5 bases). The CDR3 totals 16 residues. V was trimmed by 5 bases and J by 8 bases, leaving 21 bases between them. Looked up from germline, CDR1 is SEHNR and CDR2 is FQNEAQ (reference sequence). In DNA form, the CDR3 reads TGTGCCAGCAGCCCTCGGGGCAGGCCGTCATCCGAAAAACTGTTTTTT. Its translation: CASSPRGRPSSEKLFF.

This clone was counted a single time. The CDR3 nucleotides are TGTGCCAGCAGCTTACAGGGACTAGCGGGAGTTGAGCAGTACTTC. As protein: CASSLQGLAGVEQYF. V usage is TRBV7-2 and J usage is TRBJ2-7; 14 bases align to TRBD2. The CDR3 sequence is 15 residues long. Germline V gene data show CDR1 as SGHTA and CDR2 as FQGNSA. J gave up 7 bases and V 2 bases, and 4 bases lay outside the gene matches.

This clone came up many times. The rearrangement uses TRBV7-2 and TRBJ1-3; D is perhaps TRBD1 (6 bases). CDR3 length: 15 amino acids. Germline lookup yields CDR1 SGHTA and CDR2 FQGNSA. V was cut by 6 bases and J by 2 bases, with 14 bases left in between. The CDR3 is CASSRGQTPGNTIYF. In nucleotides, the CDR3 is TGTGCCAGCAGTCGCGGACAGACCCCTGGAAACACCATATATTTT. The complete variable domain, with remaining parts taken from reference TRBV7-2 and TRBJ1-3, reads GAGVSQSPSNKVTEKGKDVELRCDPISGHTALYWYRQSLGQGLEFLIYFQGNSAPDKSGLPSDRFSAERTGGSVSTLTIQRTQQEDSAVYLCASSRGQTPGNTIYFGEGSWLTVV.

The chain employs TRBV19 and TRBJ2-1; D is unresolved. Trimming shortened V by 3 bases and J by 12 bases, and 21 bases separated the two germline ends. In germline, CDR1 is LNHDA, CDR2 SQIVND (reference sequence). The CDR3 covers 15 residues. The chain's CDR3 is CASSIELAPWRGQFF. The CDR3 nucleotides are TGTGCCAGTAGTATTGAGTTGGCCCCCTGGAGAGGGCAGTTCTTC.

This clone was detected only once. The rearrangement links TRBV28 to TRBJ2-1, with D perhaps given as TRBD1 or TRBD2 (5 bases each). Between the trimmed V and J ends, which lost 5 bases and 3 bases, there was a span of 14 bases. The length of the CDR3 is 15 residues. Germline V gene sequence: CDR1 MDHEN, CDR2 SYDVKM. CDR3 sequence: CASSPEGPGYNEQFF. CDR3 coding DNA: TGTGCCAGCAGTCCCGAGGGGCCCGGCTACAATGAGCAGTTCTTC.

The V call is TRBV10-3, the J call TRBJ1-3; 9 bases agree with TRBD1. Germline CDR1 is ENHRY and CDR2 is SYGVKD. CDR3 length: 14 amino acids. After removal of 3 bases from V and 4 bases from J, the junction contained 1 base not matched to a gene. The CDR3 here is CAISDGTGGNTIYF. CDR3 bases: TGTGCCATCAGTGATGGGACAGGGGGAAACACCATATATTTT.

The rearrangement joins TRBV11-2 to TRBJ2-1; D perhaps matches TRBD1 (5 bases). This CDR3 region has 14 residues. The germline V gene encodes CDR1 SGHAT and CDR2 FQNNGV. The V end lost 2 bases, the J end lost 3 bases, and 8 bases lay between the germline ends. The CDR3 here is CASSLYQGYNEQFF. CDR3 DNA: TGTGCCAGCAGCTTATATCAGGGCTACAATGAGCAGTTCTTC.

V gene TRBV28 combines with J gene TRBJ2-3; 10 bases agree with TRBD1. Germline V gene data show CDR1 as MDHEN and CDR2 as SYDVKM. V shed 5 bases, J shed 3 bases, and the junction held 11 bases outside the gene matches. This CDR3 spans 17 amino acids. For the CDR3, the DNA is TGTGCCAGCAGTCACAGACAGGGGGCAGCTGAGACAGATACGCAGTATTTT. This gives the protein CASSHRQGAAETDTQYF.